A selection of T cell receptor beta chains follows, all from one sample in a study of OX40 agonist ivuxolimab in advanced cancers. Assay: immunoSEQ multiplex PCR; the TCRdb copy retains only in-frame clones and omits some. The data hold approximately 70,000 clones, with about nine tenths observed a single time. The sample in question was CD4+ or CD8+ T cells sorted from blood, obtained in a trial of the OX40 agonist ivuxolimab. The receptors shown here come from an adult with an advanced solid tumor such as melanoma, head and neck, liver or kidney cancer. The CDR3 runs from the conserved cysteine through the conserved F or W. D genes are given only for firm matches. Clone size is not always given. Where it is, it says once, few, many or a class for expanded clones.

d_gene | j_gene | v_gene | abundance | CDR3aa
- | TRBJ1-6 | TRBV6-6 | - | CASSSNQRGNSPLHF
TRBD1 | TRBJ1-2 | TRBV7-2 | - | CASSEIQGVYGYTF
- | TRBJ2-1 | TRBV6-5 | - | CASSYSNRGTYNEQFF
- | TRBJ1-5 | TRBV7-2 | - | CASSLEGNRRNQPQHF
- | TRBJ2-1 | TRBV19 | - | CASSTPGRSSYNEQFF
TRBD1 | TRBJ1-1 | TRBV18 | - | CASSPSTGGSTEAFF
- | TRBJ1-3 | TRBV7-6 | - | CASSWGDFYSGNTIYF
TRBD1 | TRBJ1-3 | TRBV11-3 | - | CASSYSTGAGNTIYF
TRBD1 | TRBJ1-3 | TRBV5-1 | few | CASSLGTGGSKSSGNTIYF
TRBD2 | TRBJ2-7 | TRBV11-1 | - | CASSQFGRTSGGLAYEQYF
TRBD1 | TRBJ2-7 | TRBV28 | - | CASSLSRTGSYEQYF
- | TRBJ2-7 | TRBV9 | many | CASSVVGGGEQYF
- | TRBJ2-7 | TRBV28 | - | CASSLRSEQYF
- | TRBJ1-4 | TRBV7-9 | - | CASSLTPLNEKLFF
- | TRBJ1-2 | TRBV6-5 | - | CASSFLALTGYTF
TRBD1 | TRBJ1-3 | TRBV28 | - | CASSLQGARNTIYF
- | TRBJ1-1 | TRBV7-2 | - | CASSPDSNTEAFF
- | TRBJ2-1 | TRBV27 | - | CASSRRNEQFF
- | TRBJ2-6 | TRBV18 | - | CASSPGSGANVLTF